This T cell receptor (beta chain) was recovered during a study of T-cell memory formation after mild COVID-19. In this sample, this clonotype turned up a few times. The antigen remains unidentified. Study-level findings and limits: Prior to infection, memory already included some responding clones, suggesting cross-reactive memory joined. CD4+ bias marked clones expanding day 15 to 37, unlike balanced contracting clones.

TCRdb reprocessed the 5' RACE reads with MiXCR, giving one entry per CDR3 protein. The sample includes roughly 160,000 distinct CDR3 sequences, around 10% of them seen just once. Germline lookup yields CDR1 MNHNS and CDR2 SASEGT. Unmatched junction bases numbered 3, after V lost 3 bases and J lost 2 bases. The CDR3 runs to 14 residues. The chain joins TRBV6-1 to TRBJ1-1; TRBD1 matches 7 bases. Sequences were obtained from PBMCs or a T cell subset sorted from them (not recorded which). The sequence derives from a man aged 18 to 29 who had mild COVID-19 (a few samples of this study predate the infection). Cell type and time point are not known. The CDR3 DNA follows: TGTGCCAGCAGTGAGGACAGGAAAAACACTGAAGCTTTCTTT. Protein: CASSEDRKNTEAFF.